Given below is one T cell receptor (beta chain) in context. This sample was taken from a study of shared clonotypes between healthy human individuals. The germline gives CDR1 LNHDA, CDR2 SQIVND (reference sequence). Trimming took off 7 bases at V and 4 bases at J, with 17 bases between the two ends. The CDR3 length is 15 residues. Data came from immunoSEQ multiplex PCR; TCRdb stores just in-frame clones and leaves some out. The profile shows about 2.2 million clones, roughly 93% of them singletons. Naivety among CD8 cells was defined by CD45RO negativity and positive CCR7 selection, thereby excluding terminally differentiated effector memory CD45RA+ cells. The study enrolled healthy HIV-negative adults without recent acute infections or vaccinations as donors.

Source material: naive CD8+ T cells from PBMCs. The TCR comes from a man between 18 and 29 years old in good health. Some clones in this sample may be carry-over from other donors' samples. V gene TRBV19 combines with J gene TRBJ1-5; D not certain. CDR3 protein: CASIGRGSLNQPQHF. The CDR3 DNA reads as TGTGCCAGTATCGGCCGTGGCAGCCTGAATCAGCCCCAGCATTTT.